Shown below are 19 T cell receptor beta chains from a single sample sequenced in a study of blood T cell repertoires in COVID-19. Sequencing was performed with immunoSEQ multiplex PCR; in TCRdb, only in-frame clones are kept and a portion is missing. The repertoire holds a few hundred thousand clones, with roughly 84% as singletons. Material: peripheral blood. The source of these receptors is a man aged 50 to 59 with active or convalescent COVID-19.

The rearrangement uses TRBV30 and TRBJ1-2; 7 bases are a match to TRBD1. V trimming: 3 bases; J trimming: 3 bases; junction bases outside the gene matches: 4. CDR3 size: 13 residues. Germline lookup yields CDR1 GTSNPN and CDR2 SVGIG (reference sequence). This CDR3 is CAWRRGQHYGYTF. The DNA for the CDR3 is TGTGCCTGGAGGAGGGGACAGCACTATGGCTACACCTTC. The complete variable domain, with remaining parts taken from reference TRBV30 and TRBJ1-2, reads SQTIHQWPATLVQPVGSPLSLECTVEGTSNPNLYWYRQAAGRGLQLLFYSVGIGQISSEVPQNLSASRPQDRQFILSSKKLLLSDSGFYLCAWRRGQHYGYTFGSGTRLTVV.

The chain joins TRBV7-2 to TRBJ2-7, with 7 positions matching TRBD2. After removal of 3 bases from V and 4 bases from J, the junction contained 6 bases not matched to a gene. The CDR3 totals 14 residues. Germline assignment: CDR1 SGHTA and CDR2 FQGNSA. The CDR3, as DNA: TGTGCCAGCAGCTTCGCGTCTAGCGGTTACGAGCAGTACTTC. This translates into CASSFASSGYEQYF. Full variable domain (missing parts from reference TRBV7-2 and TRBJ2-7): GAGVSQSPSNKVTEKGKDVELRCDPISGHTALYWYRQSLGQGLEFLIYFQGNSAPDKSGLPSDRFSAERTGGSVSTLTIQRTQQEDSAVYLCASSFASSGYEQYFGPGTRLTVT.

This chain uses TRBV2 with TRBJ2-7, with TRBD2 identical over 11 bases. CDR3 length: 13 residues. Germline V gene data show CDR1 as SNHLY and CDR2 as FYNNEI. The CDR3 sequence is CAGRTSGSYEQYV. DNA of the CDR3: TGTGCCGGCAGGACTAGCGGGTCCTACGAGCAGTACGTC.

The genes are TRBV5-1 and TRBJ1-2, with 8 nucleotides matching TRBD1. The J segment lost 5 bases and the V segment lost 4 bases, leaving 7 bases of the junction unmatched. Germline loops: CDR1 SGHRS, CDR2 YFSETQ. The CDR3 is 14 amino acids. The CDR3 bases are TGCGCCAGCAGCCCCGACAGGGGTAGATATGGCTACACCTTC. Translation: CASSPDRGRYGYTF.

The V and J genes are TRBV9 and TRBJ2-3; TRBD2 agrees at 7 bases. CDR3 length: 16 residues. Per the germline V gene, CDR1 is SGDLS and CDR2 is YYNGEE. The ends lost 1 base at V and 3 bases at J; junction bases unmatched: 8. DNA of the CDR3: TGTGCCAGCAGCGTATTTGGGGGGGTCACTACAGATACGCAGTATTTT. Translation: CASSVFGGVTTDTQYF.

The chain recombines TRBV5-5 with TRBJ1-2, with 8 positions matching TRBD1. The CDR3 consists of 15 residues. Trimming removed 0 bases from V and 8 bases from J; junction bases left unmatched: 9. The germline V gene has CDR1 SGHKS and CDR2 YYEKEE (reference sequence). CDR3 DNA sequence: TGTGCCAGCAGCTTGGCGATTGACAGGGGTGGCGGCTACACCTTC. Translated, it gives CASSLAIDRGGGYTF.

This clone was counted between two and nine times. The gene calls are TRBV27 and TRBJ2-1; D may be TRBD1 (5 bases). The V and J ends lost 6 bases and 8 bases respectively, with 20 bases between them. This CDR3 is built from 15 residues. CDR1 is MNHEY, CDR2 SMNVEV, per germline (reference sequence). The CDR3 reads CASSSEGHGRDEQFF. CDR3 bases: TGTGCCAGCAGCTCCGAAGGTCACGGCAGGGATGAGCAGTTCTTC.

CDR3 coding DNA: TGTGCCAGCAGCTTAGCGCTAAGGGACAGGGCCCCGAACACCGGGGAGCTGTTTTTT. It yields the protein CASSLALRDRAPNTGELFF. This chain uses TRBV7-2 with TRBJ2-2; 9 nucleotides agree with TRBD1. The CDR3 loop spans 19 amino acids. V lost 0 bases to trimming and J lost 0 bases; unmatched junction nucleotides: 8. Per the germline V gene, CDR1 is SGHTA and CDR2 is FQGNSA.

A note on this clone: Other nucleotide sequences from this sample produce the same CDR3. The chain recombines TRBV6-5 with TRBJ1-4, with a possible D match to TRBD1 (6 bases). The V and J ends lost 0 bases and 0 bases respectively, with 8 bases between them. CDR1 is MNHEY, CDR2 SVGAGI, per germline. The CDR3 has 16 residues. The CDR3 DNA reads as TGTGCCAGCAGTTACTCTTCAGGGGCAACTAATGAAAAACTGTTTTTT. It translates to CASSYSSGATNEKLFF.

CDR3 DNA sequence: TGTGCCAGCAGTCTGAACCCCGGGACAGGGGGCTACGAGCAGTACTTC. Residues: CASSLNPGTGGYEQYF. The V gene is TRBV28, the J gene TRBJ2-7, with 11 bases fitting TRBD1. This CDR3 comprises 16 residues. V shed 5 bases and J 3 bases; nucleotides not matched to a gene: 9. Per the germline V gene, CDR1 is MDHEN and CDR2 is SYDVKM.

The chain uses TRBV24-1 and TRBJ1-5; D is ambiguous. The CDR3 has 17 residues. CDR1 KGHDR and CDR2 SFDVKD come from the germline V gene. The germline V and J ends were trimmed by 0 bases and 9 bases, with 20 bases remaining between them. DNA of the CDR3: TGTGCCACCAGTGATTTGAGCGGAACATTTCGTTTTTGGCCCCAGCATTTT. As protein: CATSDLSGTFRFWPQHF.

J is TRBJ2-1 and V is TRBV4-3, with TRBD1 as a possible D gene (5 bases). CDR1 is LGHNA, CDR2 YSLEER, per germline. The CDR3 covers 15 residues. Trimming left V 0 bases short and J 4 bases short, with 10 bases between. As DNA, the CDR3 is TGCGCCAGCAGCCAAGATCACACAGGTTACAATGAGCAGTTCTTC. Translated, it gives CASSQDHTGYNEQFF.

The chain combines TRBV2 with TRBJ1-6; D is undetermined. Deletions cut 7 bases from V and 0 bases from J, with 10 bases between. CDR1 is SNHLY and CDR2 is FYNNEI in the germline V gene. The CDR3 loop spans 15 amino acids. CDR3 amino acids: CASIEGSSYNSPLHF. DNA of the CDR3: TGTGCCAGCATTGAGGGCAGCTCCTATAATTCACCCCTCCACTTT.

The rearrangement links TRBV11-3 to TRBJ2-1; the D gene is possibly TRBD1 (6 bases). The CDR3 consists of 15 residues. Germline V CDR1 and CDR2: SGHNT, YENEEA. Trimming stripped 1 base from V and 7 bases from J, with 14 bases between. CDR3 in DNA: TGTGCCAGCAGCTTAGCCCCGGGACATGGGAATGAGCAGTTCTTC. It encodes CASSLAPGHGNEQFF.

The chain uses TRBV24-1 and TRBJ2-5; 9 bases map to TRBD2. Trimming removed 1 base from V and 4 bases from J; junction bases left unmatched: 3. This CDR3 has 15 residues. The germline gives CDR1 KGHDR, CDR2 SFDVKD. CDR3 sequence: CATSDLIAGAETQYF. In DNA, the CDR3 is TGTGCCACCAGTGATTTAATAGCGGGAGCAGAGACCCAGTACTTC.

The J gene is TRBJ2-5, the V gene TRBV28; TRBD1 agrees at 7 bases. CDR3 size: 17 residues. The V segment lost 6 bases and the J segment 1 base; nucleotides outside the gene matches: 14. The germline gives CDR1 MDHEN, CDR2 SYDVKM. The CDR3 is CASSGQNPTGVQETQYF. The CDR3 coding sequence is TGTGCCAGCAGCGGACAGAACCCTACAGGGGTCCAAGAGACCCAGTACTTC.

V and J are TRBV7-2 and TRBJ2-5; D might be TRBD1 (6 bases). V was trimmed by 5 bases and J by 5 bases, leaving 18 bases between them. Germline CDR1 is SGHTA and CDR2 is FQGNSA. The CDR3 sequence is 15 residues long. In nucleotides, the CDR3 is TGTGCCAGCAGCCCCCAGGGGCTAGCCGGGGAGACCCAGTACTTC. It specifies CASSPQGLAGETQYF.

The J gene is TRBJ2-1, the V gene TRBV28, with a tentative D call TRBD1 (6 bases). The CDR3 contains 15 residues. Germline V lookup: CDR1 MDHEN, CDR2 SYDVKM. The ends were cut back, 6 bases at V and 2 bases at J, with 14 bases in the middle. The CDR3 DNA reads as TGTGCCAGCAGGACCTGGGGGACAACCTACAATGAGCAGTTCTTC. Translation gives CASRTWGTTYNEQFF.

This clone was seen a single time. The J gene is TRBJ1-2, the V gene TRBV5-5, with TRBD1 as a possible D gene (6 bases). Germline V CDR1 and CDR2: SGHKS, YYEKEE (reference sequence). The CDR3 contains 18 residues. V was shortened by 0 bases and J by 1 base, with 19 bases between the two germline ends. The CDR3 DNA sequence: TGTGCCAGCAGCTTGGATGCGGGCAGGACAGCGATTAACTATGGCTACACCTTC. Protein product: CASSLDAGRTAINYGYTF.